The clone carrying this TCR delta chain was recorded a few times. Its specificity is not known. The TCRdb protein, from a much larger clone, departs from this DNA's translation at residue 16, likely by read error; the protein shown derives from the DNA. Sequencing covered both gamma and delta TCR chains per sample. TCRdb called clones anew from the multiplex PCR reads with CATT. Counted here are under 65,000 delta-chain clones, around 1.7% occurring once; the ten biggest clones make up over 14%. This specimen belongs to a study of γδ T cells in repeated Plasmodium falciparum infection. For the study at large: Four controlled malaria infections with P. falciparum NF54 spanned around 660 days. Study conclusions and caveats: Compared with Australian children, Malian Vdelta2-negative repertoires seemed more clonal, less diverse, less shared. Vgamma9/Vdelta2+ T cells showed a stable polyclonal repertoire with shared TCRgamma sequences.

Bulk repertoires came from Vgamma9/Vdelta2+ or Vdelta2-negative gammadelta T cells flow-sorted from PBMC. V gave up 6 bases and J gave up 1 base, with 42 bases separating them. The CDR3 is 24 amino acids. Germline V gene lookup returns CDR1 TSWWSYY and CDR2 QGS. Sequencing was carried out using gamma-delta T cells from blood. The source is a pool of human donors (malaria-infected and uninfected, not separated). The rearrangement uses TRDV1 and TRDJ1; D is possibly TRDD3 (8 bases). The J gene, left out of TCRdb, was set here by checking the DNA against germline. In DNA, the CDR3 is TGTGCTCTTGGCCGATCAAAGATTCCTGCCTTCCTTCGGGGGATAAGAGGGGGCACCGATAAACTCATCTTT. The encoded protein is CALGRSKIPAFLRGIRGGTDKLIF.